This is a list of T cell receptor beta chains from one sample in a study of post-analysis software for immune sequencing data. TCRdb called the PCR reads again in MiXCR, with one record for every CDR3 protein. The table lists roughly 730,000 distinct CDR3 sequences, approximately 30% of them singletons. The sequenced sample consisted of blood. Every receptor here comes from a girl between 10 and 17 years old with multiple sclerosis. Both conserved end residues are part of each CDR3. The D gene is left open where the match is weak. Clone sizes are given selectively: once, few, many, or a class where the clone is expanded.

len	d_gene	v_gene	j_gene	abundance	CDR3nt	CDR3aa
13	TRBD1	TRBV6-2/TRBV6-3	TRBJ1-1	few	TGTGCCAGCAGTTATTTGCCGGGACAGGAGGCTTTCTTT	CASSYLPGQEAFF
13	NA	TRBV18	TRBJ2-7	NA	TGTGCCAGCTCACGGGACACGTACTACGAGCAGTACTTC	CASSRDTYYEQYF
14	NA	TRBV5-1	TRBJ2-7	NA	TGCGCCAGCAGCGTGACCGAAACAGGCTCTCCGGAGTACTTC	CASSVTETGSPEYF
15	TRBD1	TRBV12-3/TRBV12-4	TRBJ2-5	NA	TGTGCCAGCACTCCAGAGGGGACAGGGGAAGAGACCCAGTACTTC	CASTPEGTGEETQYF
14	TRBD1	TRBV10-3	TRBJ2-5	many	TGTGCCATCAGCGAAGACAGGGACGGCGAGACCCAGTACTTC	CAISEDRDGETQYF
15	TRBD1	TRBV14	TRBJ2-7	few	TGTGCCAGCAGCCAAGTGGAGACAGGGGTTCCCGAGCAGTACTTC	CASSQVETGVPEQYF
16	TRBD2	TRBV4-3	TRBJ2-7	few	TGCGCCAGCAGCCAGGCTCAACTAGCGGGAGGGAACGAGCAGTACTTC	CASSQAQLAGGNEQYF
17	TRBD1	TRBV7-8	TRBJ1-1	NA	TGTGCCAGCACCTTTCAGCCCGTGGGACAGGGGCTGACTGAAGCTTTCTTT	CASTFQPVGQGLTEAFF
16	TRBD2	TRBV5-1	TRBJ2-3	NA	TGCGCCAGCAGCTTTGGCCTACTAGCGGGGGGGGATACGCAGTATTTT	CASSFGLLAGGDTQYF
16	NA	TRBV5-1	TRBJ2-5	NA	TGCACCAGCAGCATAGATTCGGGACTCGGCGAGGAGACCCAGTACTTC	CTSSIDSGLGEETQYF
15	TRBD1	TRBV4-1	TRBJ2-5	NA	TGCGCCAGCAGCCAGGGGACAGGGATATTGGAGACCCAGTACTTC	CASSQGTGILETQYF
16	NA	TRBV5-1	TRBJ2-3	once	TGCGCCAACAGCTTGGCCGGCAGTATGATCACAGATACGCAGTATTTT	CANSLAGSMITDTQYF
14	NA	TRBV6-1	TRBJ2-7	once	TGTACCAGCAGACTTACAGGGAACAGCCTCGAGCAGTACTTC	CTSRLTGNSLEQYF
13	NA	TRBV15	TRBJ2-1	NA	TGTGCCACCGCGGGGTTGAGCCACGGTGAGCAGTTCTTC	CATAGLSHGEQFF
14	NA	TRBV7-2	TRBJ2-1	NA	TGTGCCAGCAGCTTCACTAACTCCTACAATGAGCAGTTCTTC	CASSFTNSYNEQFF
14	NA	TRBV3-1	TRBJ1-1	NA	TGTGCCAGCAGCCACCAAGCCCAGAACACTGAAGCTTTCTTT	CASSHQAQNTEAFF
14	NA	TRBV4-3	TRBJ2-7	many	TGCGCCAGCAGCCAGATAGCGAGCCCCACCGAGCAGTACTTC	CASSQIASPTEQYF
14	NA	TRBV15	TRBJ1-4	NA	TGTGCCACCAGCAGAGACCCAGGTCGTGAAAAACTGTTTTTT	CATSRDPGREKLFF
19	NA	TRBV29-1	TRBJ2-3	many	TGCAGCGTTGAAGATCTGGGGTTCGGGCTAGCGCTTAGCACAGATACGCAGTATTTT	CSVEDLGFGLALSTDTQYF
12	NA	TRBV6-2/TRBV6-3	TRBJ2-1	few	TGTGCCAGCACCGACATTGGGGATGAGCAGTTCTTC	CASTDIGDEQFF
15	NA	TRBV4-3	TRBJ1-1	NA	TGCGCCAGCAGCCAAGGGAGCAGGACGAACACTGAAGCTTTCTTT	CASSQGSRTNTEAFF
17	NA	TRBV5-1	TRBJ1-1	NA	TGCGCCAGCAGCTTGACTGTATCAATGGGTTCTAACACTGAAGCTTTCTTT	CASSLTVSMGSNTEAFF